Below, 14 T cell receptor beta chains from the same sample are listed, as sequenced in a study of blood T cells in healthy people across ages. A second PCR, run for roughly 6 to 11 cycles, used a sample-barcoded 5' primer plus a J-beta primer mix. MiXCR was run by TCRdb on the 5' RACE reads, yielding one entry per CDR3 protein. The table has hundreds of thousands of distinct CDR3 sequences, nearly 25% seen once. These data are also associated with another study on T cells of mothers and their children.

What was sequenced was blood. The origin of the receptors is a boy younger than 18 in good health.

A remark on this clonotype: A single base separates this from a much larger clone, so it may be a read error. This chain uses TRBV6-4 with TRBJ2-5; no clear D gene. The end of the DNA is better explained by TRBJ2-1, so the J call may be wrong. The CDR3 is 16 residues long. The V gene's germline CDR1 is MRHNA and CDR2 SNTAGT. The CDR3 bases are TGTGCCAGCAGTGACTCGGGCGGAAGCTCCTACAATGGGCAGTTCTTC. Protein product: CASSDSGGSSYNGQFF.

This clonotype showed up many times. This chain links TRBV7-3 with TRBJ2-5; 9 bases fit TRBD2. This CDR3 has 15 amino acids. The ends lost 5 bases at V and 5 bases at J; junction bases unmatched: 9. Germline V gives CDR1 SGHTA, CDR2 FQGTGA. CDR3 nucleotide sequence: TGTGCCAGCAGCACTCTAGCGGGGAGGCCCGAGACCCAGTACTTC. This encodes CASSTLAGRPETQYF.

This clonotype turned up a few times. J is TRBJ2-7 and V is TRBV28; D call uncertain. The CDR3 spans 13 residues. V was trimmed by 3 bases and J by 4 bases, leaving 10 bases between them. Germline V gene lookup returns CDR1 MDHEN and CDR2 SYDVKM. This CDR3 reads CASSLMGTYEQYF. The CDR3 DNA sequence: TGTGCCAGCAGTTTGATGGGTACTTACGAGCAGTACTTC.

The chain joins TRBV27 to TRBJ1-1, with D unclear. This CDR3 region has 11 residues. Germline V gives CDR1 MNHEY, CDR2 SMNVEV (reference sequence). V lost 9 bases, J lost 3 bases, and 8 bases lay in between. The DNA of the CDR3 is TGTGCCAGTGTACAGTACACTGAAGCTTTCTTT. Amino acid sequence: CASVQYTEAFF.

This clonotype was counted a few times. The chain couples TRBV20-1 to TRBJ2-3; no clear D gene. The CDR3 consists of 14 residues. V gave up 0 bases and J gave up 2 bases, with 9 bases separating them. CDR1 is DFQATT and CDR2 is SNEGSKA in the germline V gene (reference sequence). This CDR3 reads CSARDLGPTDTQYF. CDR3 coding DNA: TGCAGTGCTAGAGACCTCGGTCCCACAGATACGCAGTATTTT.

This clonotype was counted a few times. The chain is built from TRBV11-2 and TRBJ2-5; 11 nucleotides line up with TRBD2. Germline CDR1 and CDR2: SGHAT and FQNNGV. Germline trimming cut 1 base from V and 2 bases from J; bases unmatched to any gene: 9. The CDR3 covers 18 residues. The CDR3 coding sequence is TGTGCCAGCAGCTTAGTTCCTAGCGGGGGGCCTATTCAAGAGACCCAGTACTTC. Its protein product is CASSLVPSGGPIQETQYF.

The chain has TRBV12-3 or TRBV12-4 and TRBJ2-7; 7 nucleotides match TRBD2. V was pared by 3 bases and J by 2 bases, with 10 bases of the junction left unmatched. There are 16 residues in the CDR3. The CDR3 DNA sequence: TGTGCCAGCAGTTTCGGGCGGGAGCTCTTCACCTACGAGCAGTACTTC. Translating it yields CASSFGRELFTYEQYF.

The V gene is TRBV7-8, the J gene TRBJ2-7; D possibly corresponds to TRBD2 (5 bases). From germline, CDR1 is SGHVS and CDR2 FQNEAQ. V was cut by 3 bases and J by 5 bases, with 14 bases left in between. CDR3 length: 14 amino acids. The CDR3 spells CASSFGLLTHEQYF. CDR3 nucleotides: TGTGCCAGCAGCTTCGGACTCCTCACCCACGAGCAGTACTTC.

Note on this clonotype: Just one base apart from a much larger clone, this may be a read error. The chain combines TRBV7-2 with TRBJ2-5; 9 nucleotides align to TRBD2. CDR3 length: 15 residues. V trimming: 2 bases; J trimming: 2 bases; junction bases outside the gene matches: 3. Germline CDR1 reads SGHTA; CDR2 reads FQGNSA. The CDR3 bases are TGTGCCAGCAGCTTAATGGCGGGGGGGCAAGAGACCCAGTACTTC. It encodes CASSLMAGGQETQYF.

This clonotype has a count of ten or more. The CDR3 region is CASSLEFGAMNTEAFF. The CDR3, as DNA: TGTGCCAGCAGCTTAGAATTCGGAGCTATGAACACTGAAGCTTTCTTT. The V and J genes are TRBV7-6 and TRBJ1-1; D is undetermined. V lost 1 base to trimming and J lost 0 bases, with 12 bases between them. The CDR3 totals 16 residues. Germline CDR1 SGHVS, CDR2 FNYEAQ. Filled out from reference TRBV7-6 and TRBJ1-1, the complete variable domain reads GAGVSQSPRYKVTKRGQDVALRCDPISGHVSLYWYRQALGQGPEFLTYFNYEAQQDKSGLPNDRFSAERPEGSISTLTIQRTEQRDSAMYRCASSLEFGAMNTEAFFGQGTRLTVV.

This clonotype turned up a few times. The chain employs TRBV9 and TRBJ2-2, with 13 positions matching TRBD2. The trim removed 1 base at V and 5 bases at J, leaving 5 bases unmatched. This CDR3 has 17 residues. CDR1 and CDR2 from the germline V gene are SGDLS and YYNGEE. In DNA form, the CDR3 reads TGTGCCAGCAGCGTAATGGGACTAGCGGGGTTTACCGGGGAGCTGTTTTTT. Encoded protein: CASSVMGLAGFTGELFF.

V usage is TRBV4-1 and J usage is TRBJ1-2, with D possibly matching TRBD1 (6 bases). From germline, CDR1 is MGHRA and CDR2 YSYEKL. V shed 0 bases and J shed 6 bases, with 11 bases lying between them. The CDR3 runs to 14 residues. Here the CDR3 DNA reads TGCGCCAGCAGCCAAGATCCAGGGGCTAATGGCTACACCTTC. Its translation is CASSQDPGANGYTF.

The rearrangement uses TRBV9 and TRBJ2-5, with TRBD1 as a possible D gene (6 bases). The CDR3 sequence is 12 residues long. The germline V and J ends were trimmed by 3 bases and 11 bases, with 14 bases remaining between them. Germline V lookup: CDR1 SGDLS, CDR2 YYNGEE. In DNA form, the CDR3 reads TGTGCCAGCAGCGCCGGGACAACTCGTCAGTACTTC. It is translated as CASSAGTTRQYF.

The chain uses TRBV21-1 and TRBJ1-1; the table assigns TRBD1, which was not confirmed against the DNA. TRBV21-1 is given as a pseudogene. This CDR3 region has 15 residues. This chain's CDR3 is CASSLDRGVKLGAFF. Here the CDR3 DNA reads TGTGCCAGCAGCCTGGACAGGGGTGTAAAACTCGGAGCTTTCTTT.